Below, 9 T cell receptor beta chains from the same sample are listed, as sequenced in a study of post-analysis software for immune sequencing data (dated by TCRdb to between 2014 and 2017). Overall study outcomes, separate from this receptor: Patients showed significantly higher frequencies than controls for roughly five TRBV segments, among them TRBV5-6, TRBV5-1 and TRBV20-1.

Libraries came from PCR. Sequencing took place on an Illumina HiSeq 2500. Unique molecular identifiers were incorporated into TCR beta cDNA libraries to reduce PCR and sequencing biases. TCRdb reworked the public reads: Q25 trimming with fastp, MiXCR clone assembly, productive beta chains retained. Identical CDR3 proteins give one entry, which carries the most common genes and DNA. The sample includes around 260,000 distinct CDR3 sequences, with about 38% observed a single time. The ten largest clonotypes hold under 5.5% of the sample. Their specific antigens are unknown. Sequencing used blood. Source of these receptors: a girl aged 5-17 years with multiple sclerosis.

This clonotype showed up just a few times. The rearrangement joins TRBV4-1 to TRBJ2-3; 7 bases map to TRBD2. The CDR3 runs to 16 residues. CDR1 MGHRA and CDR2 YSYEKL come from the germline V gene. The V segment lost 4 bases and the J segment 5 bases; nucleotides outside the gene matches: 12. The CDR3, as DNA: TGCGCCAGCAGCCCCGACGGCGGGGGAATGGAAGATACGCAGTATTTT. It translates to CASSPDGGGMEDTQYF.

In this sample, this clonotype turned up many times. This chain joins TRBV24-1 and TRBJ2-7; D not resolved. V was cut by 4 bases and J by 3 bases, with 12 bases left in between. The germline V gene encodes CDR1 KGHDR and CDR2 SFDVKD. The CDR3 spans 14 residues. The CDR3 region is CATSDYDSSYEQYF. CDR3 sequence (DNA): TGTGCCACCAGTGACTACGACTCGAGCTACGAGCAGTACTTC.

About this clonotype itself: It may be a read error: a sequence one base away is much more abundant. This chain uses TRBV5-1 with TRBJ2-7, with TRBD2 as a possible D gene (5 bases). This CDR3 contains 12 residues. Per germline, CDR1 SGHRS and CDR2 YFSETQ. V gave up 4 bases and J gave up 9 bases, with 14 bases separating them. The CDR3 sequence: CASSRPGFAQYF. Written as DNA, the CDR3 is TGCGCCAGCAGCCGGCCGGGATTTGCGCAGTACTTC.

This clonotype showed up just a few times. This sequence may be a read error, since a much larger clone differs from it by one base. J is TRBJ2-1 and V is TRBV2; 15 bases align to TRBD2. This CDR3 is built from 17 residues. CDR1 and CDR2 (germline): SNHLY, FYNNEI. V shed 2 bases and J 9 bases; nucleotides not matched to a gene: 8. The CDR3 DNA sequence: TGTGCCAGCAGTGAATATCGGACTAGCGGGAGGGGTCCTGAGCAGTTCTTC. Protein sequence: CASSEYRTSGRGPEQFF.

In the case of this clonotype: The junction departs from the called germline gene at one end, perhaps through a read error. The rearrangement links TRBV10-2 to TRBJ1-1; D call uncertain. From germline, CDR1 is WSHSY and CDR2 SAAADI. The CDR3 sequence is 12 residues long. The CDR3 DNA sequence: TGCGCCAGCGGGCGGGCGAACACTGTAGCTTTCTTT. Protein sequence: CASGRANTVAFF.

A word on this clonotype: The junction does not match germline at one end; this may be a read error. V is TRBV10-2 and J is TRBJ2-3; D not resolved. The CDR3 covers 13 residues. Germline assignment: CDR1 WSHSY and CDR2 SAAADI. CDR3 DNA sequence: TGTGCCAGCAGTGAGATGAGCACAGATACGCAGTATTTT. This translates into CASSEMSTDTQYF.

This clonotype was counted at least ten times. The chain couples TRBV28 to TRBJ2-7; D unresolved. Trimming cost V 4 bases and J 3 bases, with 7 bases left between them. This CDR3 spans 12 amino acids. CDR1 and CDR2 (germline): MDHEN, SYDVKM. The chain's CDR3 is CASSSQFYEQYF. The CDR3 DNA reads as TGTGCCAGCAGTTCGCAATTCTACGAGCAGTACTTC.

The chain carries TRBV15 and TRBJ2-3; possible D gene TRBD1, 6 bases. Germline V gene data show CDR1 as LNHNV and CDR2 as YYDKDF (reference sequence). The V end lost 4 bases, the J end lost 4 bases, and 21 bases lay between the germline ends. The CDR3 has 17 amino acids. CDR3 DNA: TGTGCCACCAGCACCGTCATGAGGGCTGAGGGGGCAGATACGCAGTATTTT. Amino acids: CATSTVMRAEGADTQYF.

This clonotype was observed a handful of times. This may stem from a read error, because a much larger clone lies one nucleotide away. The genes are TRBV12-3 or TRBV12-4 and TRBJ2-7; D gene ambiguous. The end of the DNA fits TRBJ2-5 better, so the J call may be wrong. The CDR3 has 16 amino acids. CDR3 amino acids: CARSLGRRALSETQYF. The DNA of the CDR3 is TGTGCCCGCAGTTTAGGAAGAAGGGCATTATCAGAGACCCAGTACTTC.